A selection of T cell receptor beta chains follows, all from one sample in a study of T-cell reconstitution after alpha-beta-depleted transplantation in children. TCRdb re-called the PCR reads with MiXCR, one entry per CDR3 protein. The repertoire holds about 200,000 distinct CDR3 sequences, with roughly 14% as singletons. The sequences come from PBMCs from the stem cell graft donor, collected from the stem cell graft. Receptors originate from a human donor who donated a stem cell graft to a child with acute lymphoblastic leukemia. The conserved cysteine and the conserved F or W are not part of the CDR3 here. Each record gives: J gene, V gene, clone size, CDR3 protein. Expanded clones get a size class; other rows say once, few or many, or leave the size out.

J gene: TRBJ2-7
V gene: TRBV11-2
clone size: few
CDR3 protein: ASSLVPGQGVSSYEQY

J gene: TRBJ2-5
V gene: TRBV20-1
clone size: many
CDR3 protein: SAPEGSIQETQY

J gene: TRBJ2-6
V gene: TRBV10-3
clone size: many
CDR3 protein: AIPGQGATGANVLT

J gene: TRBJ2-1
V gene: TRBV12-3/TRBV12-4
clone size: many
CDR3 protein: ASSLAAGEIYNEQF

J gene: TRBJ2-3
V gene: TRBV3-1
clone size: many
CDR3 protein: ASSQEWLPHTDTQY

J gene: TRBJ2-1
V gene: TRBV11-3
clone size: .
CDR3 protein: ASSLRTAGYNEQF

J gene: TRBJ2-2
V gene: TRBV7-2
clone size: many
CDR3 protein: ASSLTTSGRDRTGELF

J gene: TRBJ2-5
V gene: TRBV5-1
clone size: many
CDR3 protein: ASSSRLAGGEETQY

J gene: TRBJ1-2
V gene: TRBV12-3/TRBV12-4
clone size: .
CDR3 protein: ASMRLGLYGYT

J gene: TRBJ1-6
V gene: TRBV27
clone size: many
CDR3 protein: ASSLLTQGAVNSPLH

J gene: TRBJ2-3
V gene: TRBV5-4
clone size: .
CDR3 protein: ASSLKDALGTQY

J gene: TRBJ2-7
V gene: TRBV20-1
clone size: many
CDR3 protein: SANKAIYEQY

J gene: TRBJ1-2
V gene: TRBV20-1
clone size: many
CDR3 protein: SARVVPGPNYGYT

J gene: TRBJ2-5
V gene: TRBV5-1
clone size: few
CDR3 protein: ASSLETGGETQY

J gene: TRBJ2-1
V gene: TRBV20-1
clone size: many
CDR3 protein: SARRPSGTALEQF

J gene: TRBJ2-1
V gene: TRBV6-2/TRBV6-3
clone size: .
CDR3 protein: ASSFPTTGEQF

J gene: TRBJ2-7
V gene: TRBV20-1
clone size: few
CDR3 protein: SAAPRLAGSSYEQY

J gene: TRBJ2-7
V gene: TRBV7-8
clone size: few
CDR3 protein: ASSLRGQGLADYEQY

J gene: TRBJ2-1
V gene: TRBV14
clone size: many
CDR3 protein: ASSQDAGIYNEQF

J gene: TRBJ2-1
V gene: TRBV20-1
clone size: .
CDR3 protein: SAEPSSGSYNEQF